This TCR beta chain stems from a study of cytomegalovirus exposure and HLA in healthy donors. Study-level background: The same platform was used for the 110 or so validation repertoires as for the approximately 610 first-cohort repertoires, as reported in a later analysis.

Study-level results: First-cohort TCR clusters were later found to tend to co-occur in the 120 validation repertoires. High sensitivity and specificity were reportedly achieved when the classifier diagnosed cytomegalovirus status.

Clones were sequenced by immunoSEQ multiplex PCR, and TCRdb holds only the in-frame ones, with some missing. The sample holds about 50,000 clones, around 90% seen once. The V segment lost 8 bases and the J segment 0 bases; nucleotides outside the gene matches: 15. CDR3 length equals 17 residues. CDR1 SGHRS and CDR2 YFSETQ come from the germline V gene. Separation from the approximately 670-subject first cohort characterized the roughly 130-subject validation cohort, to which the donors belonged. On this clone itself: The antigen is not known.

The source material was PBMCs. This TCR came from a man between 18 and 35 years old in good health and CMV-seronegative. The chain combines TRBV5-1 with TRBJ2-5, with 8 bases lining up with TRBD2. The DNA of the CDR3 is TGCGCCAGTACGTTCAGCGGGAGTAGGGGGGACCAAGAGACCCAGTACTTC. Translating gives CASTFSGSRGDQETQYF.